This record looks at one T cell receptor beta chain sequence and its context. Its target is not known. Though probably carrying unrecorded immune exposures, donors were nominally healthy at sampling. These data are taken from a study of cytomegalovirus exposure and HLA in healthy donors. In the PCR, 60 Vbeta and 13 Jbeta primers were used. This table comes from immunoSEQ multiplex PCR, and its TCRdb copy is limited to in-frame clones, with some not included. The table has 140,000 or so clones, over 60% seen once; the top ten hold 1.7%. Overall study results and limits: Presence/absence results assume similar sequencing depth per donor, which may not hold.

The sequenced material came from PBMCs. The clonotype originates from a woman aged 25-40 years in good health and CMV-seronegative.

CDR3 nucleotides: TGTGCCAGCAGCAGGAGGGCACCCACTGAAGCTTTCTTT. Encoded protein: CASSRRAPTEAFF. The chain has TRBV5-6 and TRBJ1-1; the D is unclear. This CDR3 region has 13 residues. V lost 4 bases and J 4 bases, leaving 11 bases between the germline ends. Per the germline V gene, CDR1 is SGHDT and CDR2 is YYEEEE.